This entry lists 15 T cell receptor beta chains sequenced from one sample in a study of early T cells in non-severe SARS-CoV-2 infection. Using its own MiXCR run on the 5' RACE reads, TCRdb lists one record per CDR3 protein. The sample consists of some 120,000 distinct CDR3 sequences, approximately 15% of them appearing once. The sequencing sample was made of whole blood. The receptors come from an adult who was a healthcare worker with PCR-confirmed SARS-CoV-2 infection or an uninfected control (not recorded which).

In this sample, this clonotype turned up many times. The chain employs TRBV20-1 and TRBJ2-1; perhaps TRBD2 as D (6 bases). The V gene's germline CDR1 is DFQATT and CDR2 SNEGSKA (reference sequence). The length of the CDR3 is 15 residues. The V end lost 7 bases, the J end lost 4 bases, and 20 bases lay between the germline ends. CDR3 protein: CSVLLGGARYNEQFF. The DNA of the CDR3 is TGCAGTGTCCTACTCGGAGGGGCCAGATACAATGAGCAGTTCTTC.

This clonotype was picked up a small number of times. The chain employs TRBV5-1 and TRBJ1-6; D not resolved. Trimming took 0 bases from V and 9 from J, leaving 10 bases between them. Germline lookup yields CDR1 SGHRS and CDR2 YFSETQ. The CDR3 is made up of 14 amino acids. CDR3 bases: TGCGCCAGCAGCTTGGGTGACTTGGGTTCACCCCTCCACTTT. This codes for CASSLGDLGSPLHF.

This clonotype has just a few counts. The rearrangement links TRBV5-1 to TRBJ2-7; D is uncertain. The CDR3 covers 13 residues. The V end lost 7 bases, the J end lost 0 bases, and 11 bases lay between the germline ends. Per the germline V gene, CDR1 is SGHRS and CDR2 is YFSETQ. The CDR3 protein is CASRTGPSYEQYF. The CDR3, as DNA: TGCGCCAGCCGTACCGGGCCCTCCTACGAGCAGTACTTC. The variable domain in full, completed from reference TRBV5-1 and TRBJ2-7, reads KAGVTQTPRYLIKTRGQQVTLSCSPISGHRSVSWYQQTPGQGLQFLFEYFSETQRNKGNFPGRFSGRQFSNSRSEMNVSTLELGDSALYLCASRTGPSYEQYFGPGTRLTVT.

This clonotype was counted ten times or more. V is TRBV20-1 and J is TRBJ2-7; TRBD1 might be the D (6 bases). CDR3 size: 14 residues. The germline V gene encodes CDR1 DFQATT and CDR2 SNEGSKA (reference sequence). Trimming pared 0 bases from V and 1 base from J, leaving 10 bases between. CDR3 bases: TGCAGTGCTAGAGACAGGGGTCTATCCTACGAGCAGTACTTC. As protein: CSARDRGLSYEQYF.

The CDR3 protein is CATSDGRPNTEAFF. CDR3 DNA: TGTGCCACCAGTGATGGACGGCCGAACACTGAAGCTTTCTTT. The chain carries TRBV24-1 and TRBJ1-1; no reliable D call. Germline V gives CDR1 KGHDR, CDR2 SFDVKD. V gave up 3 bases and J gave up 1 base, with 8 bases separating them. The CDR3 runs to 14 residues.

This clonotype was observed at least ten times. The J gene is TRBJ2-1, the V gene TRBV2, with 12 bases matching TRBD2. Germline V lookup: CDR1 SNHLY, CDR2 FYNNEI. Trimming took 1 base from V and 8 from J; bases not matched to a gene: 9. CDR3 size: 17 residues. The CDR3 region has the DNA TGTGCCAGCAGTGAAGGTTCCGCTAGCGGGGGGGCAGATGAGCAGTTCTTC. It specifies CASSEGSASGGADEQFF.

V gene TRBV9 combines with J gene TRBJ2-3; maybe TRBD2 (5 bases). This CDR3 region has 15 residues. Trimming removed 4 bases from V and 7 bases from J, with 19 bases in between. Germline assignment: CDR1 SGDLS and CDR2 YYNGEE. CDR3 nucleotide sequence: TGTGCCAGCAGCACCTCGGACGGGGTCGGAAATACGCAGTATTTT. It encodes CASSTSDGVGNTQYF.

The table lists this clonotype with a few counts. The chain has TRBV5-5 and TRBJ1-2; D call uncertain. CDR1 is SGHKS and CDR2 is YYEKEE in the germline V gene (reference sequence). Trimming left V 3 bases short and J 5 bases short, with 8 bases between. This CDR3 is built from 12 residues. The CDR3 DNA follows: TGTGCCAGCAGCTATGAAGAATATGGCTACACCTTC. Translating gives CASSYEEYGYTF.

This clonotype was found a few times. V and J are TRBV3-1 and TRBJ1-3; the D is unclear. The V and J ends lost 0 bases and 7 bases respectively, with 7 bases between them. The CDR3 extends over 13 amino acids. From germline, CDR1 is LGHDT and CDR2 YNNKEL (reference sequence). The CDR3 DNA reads TGTGCCAGCAGCCAAGATTACCCGAACACCATATATTTT. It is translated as CASSQDYPNTIYF.

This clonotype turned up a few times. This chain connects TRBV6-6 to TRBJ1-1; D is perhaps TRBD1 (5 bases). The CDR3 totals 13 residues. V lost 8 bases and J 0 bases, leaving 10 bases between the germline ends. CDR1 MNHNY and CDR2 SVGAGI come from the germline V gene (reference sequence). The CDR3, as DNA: TGTGCCAGCGGGGGGGAAATGAACACTGAAGCTTTCTTT. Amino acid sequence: CASGGEMNTEAFF.

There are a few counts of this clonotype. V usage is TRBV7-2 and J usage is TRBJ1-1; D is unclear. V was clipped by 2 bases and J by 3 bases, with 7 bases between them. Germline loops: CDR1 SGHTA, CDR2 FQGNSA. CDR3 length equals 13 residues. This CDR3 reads CASSLSWDTEAFF. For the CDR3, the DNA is TGTGCCAGCAGCTTAAGCTGGGACACTGAAGCTTTCTTT. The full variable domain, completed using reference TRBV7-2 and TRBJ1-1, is GAGVSQSPSNKVTEKGKDVELRCDPISGHTALYWYRQSLGQGLEFLIYFQGNSAPDKSGLPSDRFSAERTGGSVSTLTIQRTQQEDSAVYLCASSLSWDTEAFFGQGTRLTVV.

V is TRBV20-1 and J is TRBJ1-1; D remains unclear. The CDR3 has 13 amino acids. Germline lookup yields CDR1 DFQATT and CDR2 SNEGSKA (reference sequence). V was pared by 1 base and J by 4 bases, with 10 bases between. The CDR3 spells CSARGWRFTEAFF. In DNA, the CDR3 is TGCAGTGCTAGAGGTTGGAGGTTCACTGAAGCTTTCTTT.

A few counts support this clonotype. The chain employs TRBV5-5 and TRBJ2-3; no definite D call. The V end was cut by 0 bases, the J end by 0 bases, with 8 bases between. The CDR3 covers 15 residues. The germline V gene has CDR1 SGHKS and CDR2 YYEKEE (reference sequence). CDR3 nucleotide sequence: TGTGCCAGCAGCTTGGGTGCGACCAGCACAGATACGCAGTATTTT. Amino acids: CASSLGATSTDTQYF. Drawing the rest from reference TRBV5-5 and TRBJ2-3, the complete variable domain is DAGVTQSPTHLIKTRGQQVTLRCSPISGHKSVSWYQQVLGQGPQFIFQYYEKEERGRGNFPDRFSARQFPNYSSELNVNALLLGDSALYLCASSLGATSTDTQYFGPGTRLTVL.

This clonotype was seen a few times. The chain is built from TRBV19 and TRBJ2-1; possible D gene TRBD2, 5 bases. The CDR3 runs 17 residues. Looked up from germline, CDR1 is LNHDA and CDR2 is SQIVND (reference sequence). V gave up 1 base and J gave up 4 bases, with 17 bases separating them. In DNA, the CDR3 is TGTGCCAGTAGTATAGCCCCAGGACTCGGCCGATACAATGAGCAGTTCTTC. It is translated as CASSIAPGLGRYNEQFF.

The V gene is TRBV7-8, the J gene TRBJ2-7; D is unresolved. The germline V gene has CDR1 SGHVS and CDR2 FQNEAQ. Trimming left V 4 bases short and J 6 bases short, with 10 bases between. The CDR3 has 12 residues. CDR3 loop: CASSSQLGEQYF. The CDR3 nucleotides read TGTGCCAGCAGCTCCCAGCTAGGCGAGCAGTACTTC. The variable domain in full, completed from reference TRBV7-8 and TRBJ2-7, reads GAGVSQSPRYKVAKRGQDVALRCDPISGHVSLFWYQQALGQGPEFLTYFQNEAQLDKSGLPSDRFFAERPEGSVSTLKIQRTQQEDSAVYLCASSSQLGEQYFGPGTRLTVT.